A selection of T cell receptor beta chains follows, all from one sample in a study of cytomegalovirus exposure and HLA in healthy donors. Clones were read by immunoSEQ multiplex PCR, and TCRdb kept only the in-frame ones, dropping some. In the table there are more than 80,000 clones, around 86% of which are singletons. The material sequenced was PBMCs. The receptors were gathered from a female donor in good health and CMV-seropositive. The CDR3 runs from the conserved cysteine through the conserved F or W. Fields, in order: clone size, V gene, D gene, CDR3 length, J gene, CDR3 protein, CDR3 DNA. A D gene is named only where the DNA matches it firmly. A row's size may be missing; if present it is once, few, many or a size class.

NA,TRBV28,TRBD1,14,TRBJ1-4,CASSYRGSYEKLFF,TGTGCCAGCAGTTACAGGGGTAGTTATGAAAAACTGTTTTTT
NA,TRBV10-2,NA,12,TRBJ2-3,CASSKDSYTQYF,TGCGCCAGCAGTAAGGACAGCTATACGCAGTATTTT
NA,TRBV25-1,NA,14,TRBJ2-3,CASSWGVSTDTQYF,TGTGCCAGCAGTTGGGGCGTTAGCACAGATACGCAGTATTTT
few,TRBV6-6,NA,14,TRBJ1-4,CASSYSDSIEKLFF,TGTGCCAGCAGTTACTCCGACAGCATTGAAAAACTGTTTTTT
NA,TRBV7-9,TRBD1,15,TRBJ2-7,CASSPRTGQTYEQYF,TGTGCCAGCAGCCCCCGGACAGGACAGACCTACGAGCAGTACTTC
NA,TRBV9,TRBD2,16,TRBJ2-1,CASSAPGGAGEHEQFF,TGTGCCAGCAGCGCTCCGGGGGGAGCGGGAGAACATGAGCAGTTCTTC
NA,TRBV29-1,NA,14,TRBJ1-1,CSDTETTVSTEAFF,TGCAGTGATACAGAGACGACAGTTAGCACTGAAGCTTTCTTT
NA,TRBV9,TRBD2,14,TRBJ2-5,CASSVRGGPETQYF,TGTGCCAGCAGCGTGCGGGGGGGCCCTGAGACCCAGTACTTC
NA,TRBV11-3,TRBD1,16,TRBJ2-1,CASSLGIMDRADEQFF,TGTGCCAGCAGCTTGGGGATAATGGACAGGGCCGATGAGCAGTTCTTC
NA,TRBV7-3,TRBD2,16,TRBJ2-3,CASSFGTSGSSDTQYF,TGTGCCAGCAGCTTCGGGACTAGCGGGAGTTCGGATACGCAGTATTTT
once,TRBV10-1,NA,12,TRBJ1-2,CASSPGDYGYTF,TGCGCCAGCAGTCCGGGAGACTATGGCTACACCTTC
few,TRBV10-3,NA,14,TRBJ2-7,CAISPSLGGYEQYF,TGTGCCATCAGCCCCTCTCTAGGGGGCTACGAGCAGTACTTC
NA,TRBV4-2,NA,16,TRBJ1-5,CASSQTGTSGNQPQHF,TGTGCCAGCAGCCAGACGGGAACTTCGGGCAATCAGCCCCAGCATTTT
NA,TRBV7-9,TRBD2,15,TRBJ2-3,CASSLRREGADTQYF,TGTGCCAGCAGCTTGCGGCGGGAGGGGGCAGATACGCAGTATTTT
NA,TRBV5-1,NA,14,TRBJ1-1,CASHTPGADTEAFF,TGCGCCAGCCACACCCCAGGGGCGGACACTGAAGCTTTCTTT
NA,TRBV19,NA,15,TRBJ2-2,CASSLLARHTGELFF,TGTGCCAGTAGCCTTCTAGCGAGACACACCGGGGAGCTGTTTTTT
NA,TRBV14,NA,12,TRBJ1-4,CASSQEEYKLFF,TGTGCCAGCAGCCAAGAGGAGTATAAACTGTTTTTT
NA,TRBV9,NA,14,TRBJ2-1,CASSPGLGYNEQFF,TGTGCCAGCAGCCCGGGACTGGGGTACAATGAGCAGTTCTTC
NA,TRBV6-1,NA,13,TRBJ2-7,CASRGYGSYEQYF,TGTGCCAGTAGAGGATACGGGTCATACGAGCAGTACTTC
NA,TRBV19,TRBD2,15,TRBJ2-7,CASRTGTSGIYEQYF,TGTGCCAGTCGAACCGGGACTAGCGGGATCTACGAGCAGTACTTC
NA,TRBV15,TRBD1,15,TRBJ2-5,CATSNPTGGWETQYF,TGTGCCACCAGCAACCCTACAGGGGGTTGGGAGACCCAGTACTTC
NA,TRBV7-8,NA,11,TRBJ1-2,CATQSGYGYTF,TGTGCCACCCAATCAGGCTATGGCTACACCTTC
NA,TRBV6-6,TRBD1,14,TRBJ1-1,CASSNRGVNTEAFF,TGTGCCAGCAGTAACAGGGGGGTGAACACTGAAGCTTTCTTT
once,TRBV18,NA,12,TRBJ2-2,CAGQANTGELFF,TGCGCAGGGCAGGCGAACACCGGGGAGCTGTTTTTT
NA,TRBV15,TRBD1,13,TRBJ1-2,CATRAPGGLGYTF,TGTGCCACCAGGGCCCCAGGGGGATTGGGCTACACCTTC
few,TRBV7-3,TRBD2,15,TRBJ2-1,CASSLGLAGYNEQFF,TGTGCCAGCAGCTTAGGTCTAGCGGGGTACAATGAGCAGTTCTTC
few,TRBV7-9,NA,12,TRBJ1-5,CASSLGAGPQHF,TGTGCCAGCAGCTTAGGCGCCGGGCCCCAGCATTTT
few,TRBV4-1,TRBD2,16,TRBJ2-1,CASSQEGGGFYNEQFF,TGCGCCAGCAGCCAAGAAGGCGGGGGGTTCTACAATGAGCAGTTCTTC
NA,TRBV30,NA,12,TRBJ2-7,CAWRSGSYEQYF,TGTGCCTGGAGGAGCGGGTCCTACGAGCAGTACTTC
NA,TRBV5-6,TRBD1,14,TRBJ1-1,CASSRQGINTEAFF,TGTGCCAGCAGCCGACAGGGGATAAACACTGAAGCTTTCTTT
few,TRBV6-5,TRBD1,12,TRBJ2-3,CASLGGGDTQYF,TGTGCCAGCTTAGGGGGCGGAGATACGCAGTATTTT
NA,TRBV11-2,TRBD2,17,TRBJ2-7,CASSSRTSGGAPYEQYF,TGTGCCAGCAGCTCCCGGACTAGCGGGGGGGCCCCCTACGAGCAGTACTTC
NA,TRBV30,NA,10,TRBJ1-1,CAWAGSEAFF,TGTGCCTGGGCAGGGTCTGAAGCTTTCTTT
NA,TRBV5-1,NA,15,TRBJ1-6,CASSLDGGSNSPLHF,TGCGCCAGCAGCTTGGATGGGGGGTCTAATTCACCCCTCCACTTT
NA,TRBV5-6,NA,14,TRBJ2-7,CASSLLHGPYEQYF,TGTGCCAGCAGCTTGTTACATGGCCCCTACGAGCAGTACTTC